This is a list of T cell receptor beta chains from one sample in a study of cytotoxic CD8 clonotypes in ibrutinib-treated CLL. Clones were sequenced by immunoSEQ multiplex PCR, and TCRdb holds only the in-frame ones, with some missing. The sample consists of approximately 330,000 clones, 80% of them appearing once. Sequencing was performed on PBMCs, taken before ibrutinib treatment. The source is a human donor with chronic lymphocytic leukemia. The conserved cysteine and the conserved F or W are not part of the CDR3 here. Each record gives: clone size, D gene, V gene, J gene, CDR3 protein. The D gene is left open where the match is weak. Some rows mark clone size as missing; the rest say once, few, many or name a class of expanded clone.

NA,NA,TRBV4-1,TRBJ2-7,ASSRFITGNAYEQY
NA,NA,TRBV5-1,TRBJ2-3,ASSPDRNTQY
NA,TRBD2,TRBV27,TRBJ2-7,ASARGGSHYEQY
NA,NA,TRBV7-8,TRBJ1-1,ASSPIGGEGEAF
once,TRBD2,TRBV2,TRBJ2-7,ASSEVGGLSYEQY
few,NA,TRBV5-4,TRBJ2-7,ASSSRLYEQY
NA,NA,TRBV9,TRBJ2-1,ASSVGGNAQF
NA,TRBD1,TRBV6-5,TRBJ2-7,ASSYSATGGYYEQY
NA,TRBD1,TRBV15,TRBJ2-7,ATSPQGTGGSYEQY
NA,NA,TRBV27,TRBJ1-5,ASRSGLPGGNQPQH
NA,TRBD1,TRBV6-9,TRBJ2-1,ASSYLVRGRYNEQF
NA,TRBD1,TRBV12-5,TRBJ1-2,ASGLSHTGVRSYT
once,NA,TRBV4-2,TRBJ2-5,ASSVATGDQETQY
NA,TRBD2,TRBV29-1,TRBJ2-1,SVVAGGRPEQF
NA,NA,TRBV27,TRBJ2-5,ASSPTWSEQGGETQY
few,NA,TRBV5-1,TRBJ1-1,ASSLDAGDTEAF
NA,TRBD1,TRBV5-1,TRBJ1-2,ASSGTGGSLYGYT
NA,NA,TRBV18,TRBJ2-5,ASSPGATETQY
NA,TRBD1,TRBV6-6,TRBJ2-7,ASSQVWDRDYEQY
NA,NA,TRBV5-1,TRBJ2-5,ASSLVHGSSETQY
NA,NA,TRBV18,TRBJ2-3,ASSPRAGPGPDTQY
NA,NA,TRBV9,TRBJ2-3,ASSAFTDTQY
NA,NA,TRBV7-7,TRBJ2-3,ASSSSRQSTDTQY
NA,TRBD1,TRBV25-1,TRBJ2-1,ASNDRESDNEQF
few,NA,TRBV10-3,TRBJ2-4,AISEQTAAKNIQY
NA,NA,TRBV7-2,TRBJ1-1,ASSFGRDTEAF
NA,NA,TRBV6-5,TRBJ2-2,ASSYLNTGELF
NA,TRBD1,TRBV15,TRBJ1-4,ATSRGTGLNEKLF
NA,NA,TRBV11-2,TRBJ1-2,ASSLERSNYGYT
NA,TRBD1,TRBV5-6,TRBJ2-7,ASSLGQGPIYEQY
once,NA,TRBV6-5,TRBJ2-6,ASRSAGSGANVLT